This is a list of T cell receptor beta chains from one sample in a study of OX40 agonist ivuxolimab in advanced cancers. Here immunoSEQ multiplex PCR was the method, and the copy in TCRdb shows in-frame clones only, minus some. The sample has tens of thousands of clones; roughly 90% are singletons. Sequencing was performed on CD4+ or CD8+ T cells sorted from blood, taken in a trial of the OX40 agonist ivuxolimab. These receptors all stem from an adult with an advanced solid tumor such as melanoma, head and neck, liver or kidney cancer. Each CDR3 is given with its conserved first and last residue. Each record gives: J gene, clone size, V gene, D gene, CDR3 DNA, CDR3 protein. D genes are given only for firm matches. Some rows have no size entry. The others give once, few or many, or a class for an expanded clone.

J gene: TRBJ2-7
clone size: NA
V gene: TRBV14
D gene: NA
CDR3 DNA: TGTGCCAGCAGCCCCTATAGGAGGGACGAGCAGTACTTC
CDR3 protein: CASSPYRRDEQYF

J gene: TRBJ2-3
clone size: NA
V gene: TRBV5-6
D gene: NA
CDR3 DNA: TGTGCCAGCAGCCAGATAGTGGGGGAAGCCACAGATACGCAGTATTTT
CDR3 protein: CASSQIVGEATDTQYF

J gene: TRBJ2-2
clone size: NA
V gene: TRBV10-3
D gene: NA
CDR3 DNA: TGTGCCATCAGTGAGTCTGGAGAGAAGGGGACCGGGGAGCTGTTTTTT
CDR3 protein: CAISESGEKGTGELFF

J gene: TRBJ2-1
clone size: NA
V gene: TRBV5-4
D gene: NA
CDR3 DNA: TGTGCCAGCAGCTTGCAACCCGAGAGCTCCTACAATGAGCAGTTCTTC
CDR3 protein: CASSLQPESSYNEQFF

J gene: TRBJ2-7
clone size: NA
V gene: TRBV7-3
D gene: NA
CDR3 DNA: TGTGCCAGCAGCTCCTCAGGGTATAACGAGCAGTACTTC
CDR3 protein: CASSSSGYNEQYF

J gene: TRBJ2-3
clone size: NA
V gene: TRBV5-1
D gene: NA
CDR3 DNA: TGCGCCAGCAGCTTGACAGATACGCAGTATTTT
CDR3 protein: CASSLTDTQYF

J gene: TRBJ2-7
clone size: once
V gene: TRBV19
D gene: NA
CDR3 DNA: TGTGCCAGTACCCGTAGTGGAACCTACGAGCAGTACTTC
CDR3 protein: CASTRSGTYEQYF

J gene: TRBJ2-3
clone size: NA
V gene: TRBV5-1
D gene: NA
CDR3 DNA: TGCGCCAGCAGCTTGAGTTCGGTGGGACCCAACGTGGCAGATACGCAGTATTTT
CDR3 protein: CASSLSSVGPNVADTQYF

J gene: TRBJ2-2
clone size: NA
V gene: TRBV25-1
D gene: TRBD1
CDR3 DNA: TGTGCCAGCAGTGACTCACAGGGGCAACCTACCGGGGAGCTGTTTTTT
CDR3 protein: CASSDSQGQPTGELFF

J gene: TRBJ2-1
clone size: NA
V gene: TRBV18
D gene: TRBD1
CDR3 DNA: TGTGCCAGCTCTCAGGGACAGGGATGGCAGTTCTTC
CDR3 protein: CASSQGQGWQFF

J gene: TRBJ1-3
clone size: NA
V gene: TRBV18
D gene: NA
CDR3 DNA: TGTGCCAGCTCACTGCAACCACCAGCCGCGGGAAACACCATATATTTT
CDR3 protein: CASSLQPPAAGNTIYF

J gene: TRBJ2-7
clone size: NA
V gene: TRBV18
D gene: NA
CDR3 DNA: TGTGCCAGCTCACCGTCGACACGGACCTACGAGCAGTACTTC
CDR3 protein: CASSPSTRTYEQYF

J gene: TRBJ2-3
clone size: NA
V gene: TRBV7-8
D gene: NA
CDR3 DNA: TGTGCCAGCAGCACCCACCGTCAGGGGGGTCCGGCGACAGATACGCAGTATTTT
CDR3 protein: CASSTHRQGGPATDTQYF

J gene: TRBJ2-5
clone size: NA
V gene: TRBV6-5
D gene: NA
CDR3 DNA: TGTGCCAGCAGTTCTCAGGGGTCCCAAGAGACCCAGTACTTC
CDR3 protein: CASSSQGSQETQYF

J gene: TRBJ2-5
clone size: NA
V gene: TRBV9
D gene: TRBD2
CDR3 DNA: TGTGCCAGCAGCGTAGGGGCCGGGGGGGCCGTAGAGACCCAGTACTTC
CDR3 protein: CASSVGAGGAVETQYF

J gene: TRBJ2-7
clone size: NA
V gene: TRBV7-2
D gene: NA
CDR3 DNA: TGTGCCAGCAGCTTAGTGGACAGAGCCTACGAGCAGTACTTC
CDR3 protein: CASSLVDRAYEQYF

J gene: TRBJ2-3
clone size: once
V gene: TRBV7-2
D gene: NA
CDR3 DNA: TGTGCCAGCAGCTCTGGATGGGGAGGCCAGCAGTATTTT
CDR3 protein: CASSSGWGGQQYF

J gene: TRBJ1-1
clone size: NA
V gene: TRBV9
D gene: TRBD1
CDR3 DNA: TGTGCCAGCAGTAGTAGGGACAGGAAGAACACTGAAGCTTTCTTT
CDR3 protein: CASSSRDRKNTEAFF

J gene: TRBJ1-2
clone size: NA
V gene: TRBV4-2
D gene: NA
CDR3 DNA: TGTGCCAGCAGCCAAGAAGTCGGCAGGGCGCCTAACTATGGCTACACCTTC
CDR3 protein: CASSQEVGRAPNYGYTF

J gene: TRBJ1-2
clone size: NA
V gene: TRBV19
D gene: NA
CDR3 DNA: TGTGCCAGTAGTACCGGGACTTATGGCTACACCTTC
CDR3 protein: CASSTGTYGYTF

J gene: TRBJ1-3
clone size: NA
V gene: TRBV19
D gene: TRBD1
CDR3 DNA: TGTGCCAGTAGTACGCGTTATCAGAGAACAGGGGCGACTCGAAACACCATATATTTT
CDR3 protein: CASSTRYQRTGATRNTIYF

J gene: TRBJ1-1
clone size: NA
V gene: TRBV6-1
D gene: NA
CDR3 DNA: TGTGCCAGCAGTGAATATTCTGGCAGCCTCACTGAAGCTTTCTTT
CDR3 protein: CASSEYSGSLTEAFF

J gene: TRBJ1-3
clone size: NA
V gene: TRBV7-3
D gene: NA
CDR3 DNA: TGTGCCAGCAGCTTAGGAGGAGGAAACACCATATATTTT
CDR3 protein: CASSLGGGNTIYF

J gene: TRBJ2-2
clone size: NA
V gene: TRBV7-3
D gene: NA
CDR3 DNA: TGTGCCAGCAGCTCCGACACCGGGGAGCTGTTTTTT
CDR3 protein: CASSSDTGELFF

J gene: TRBJ2-2
clone size: few
V gene: TRBV7-2
D gene: NA
CDR3 DNA: TGTGCCAGCACCCGTGCAGGGACAACGAACACCGGGGAGCTGTTTTTT
CDR3 protein: CASTRAGTTNTGELFF

J gene: TRBJ2-7
clone size: NA
V gene: TRBV11-3
D gene: TRBD2
CDR3 DNA: TGTGCCAGCAGCATCACGGGGGGGCTCGAGCAGTACTTC
CDR3 protein: CASSITGGLEQYF

J gene: TRBJ1-2
clone size: once
V gene: TRBV6-5
D gene: TRBD1
CDR3 DNA: TGTGCCAGCAGTTACTCGATAGGACAGGGTGGCTACACCTTC
CDR3 protein: CASSYSIGQGGYTF

J gene: TRBJ1-4
clone size: NA
V gene: TRBV7-3
D gene: TRBD1
CDR3 DNA: TGTGCCAGCAGGGCGGGACAGGGGATTACTAATGAAAAACTGTTTTTT
CDR3 protein: CASRAGQGITNEKLFF

J gene: TRBJ1-2
clone size: NA
V gene: TRBV19
D gene: TRBD1
CDR3 DNA: TGTGCCAGTAAATATACAGGGGGGTATGGCTACACCTTC
CDR3 protein: CASKYTGGYGYTF

J gene: TRBJ1-6
clone size: NA
V gene: TRBV4-1
D gene: NA
CDR3 DNA: TGCGCCAGCAGCCAATCCAGTATTGGCTATAATTCACCCCTCCACTTT
CDR3 protein: CASSQSSIGYNSPLHF

J gene: TRBJ1-1
clone size: NA
V gene: TRBV5-4
D gene: NA
CDR3 DNA: TGTGTGGACACCGAGGCTTTCTTT
CDR3 protein: CVDTEAFF

J gene: TRBJ2-7
clone size: NA
V gene: TRBV7-2
D gene: NA
CDR3 DNA: TGTGCCAGCAGCTTCAGAACAAGCTCCTACGAGCAGTACTTC
CDR3 protein: CASSFRTSSYEQYF

J gene: TRBJ1-3
clone size: once
V gene: TRBV19
D gene: NA
CDR3 DNA: TGTGCCAGTAGATCCCTTGGAAACACCATATATTTT
CDR3 protein: CASRSLGNTIYF

J gene: TRBJ1-4
clone size: NA
V gene: TRBV5-1
D gene: NA
CDR3 DNA: TGCGCCAGCAAATTGGGTTTAGGAGGGGAAAAACTGTTTTTT
CDR3 protein: CASKLGLGGEKLFF

J gene: TRBJ2-7
clone size: NA
V gene: TRBV6-1
D gene: TRBD2
CDR3 DNA: TGTGCCAGCAGTGAAGCGGGTGGGGGGGTCTACGAGCAGTACTTC
CDR3 protein: CASSEAGGGVYEQYF

J gene: TRBJ2-1
clone size: NA
V gene: TRBV28
D gene: TRBD2
CDR3 DNA: TGTGCCAGCAGCCGGGGACTAGCGGGGAACAATGAGCAGTTCTTC
CDR3 protein: CASSRGLAGNNEQFF

J gene: TRBJ2-3
clone size: NA
V gene: TRBV6-1
D gene: NA
CDR3 DNA: TGTGCCAGCACCACAGGGAGTACCGGGGATACGCAGTATTTT
CDR3 protein: CASTTGSTGDTQYF

J gene: TRBJ2-5
clone size: once
V gene: TRBV7-9
D gene: NA
CDR3 DNA: TGTGCCAGCAGCCCAACGGGCGGAGAGACCCAGTACTTC
CDR3 protein: CASSPTGGETQYF

J gene: TRBJ2-4
clone size: NA
V gene: TRBV5-5
D gene: NA
CDR3 DNA: TGTGCCAGCAGCTTGAGAACCTGGGCTCCTCTAAACATTCAGTACTTC
CDR3 protein: CASSLRTWAPLNIQYF

J gene: TRBJ2-5
clone size: NA
V gene: TRBV5-8
D gene: TRBD2
CDR3 DNA: TGTGCCAGCAGCCAGGGTCGGGGGGGGCCTTACGAGACCCAGTACTTC
CDR3 protein: CASSQGRGGPYETQYF

J gene: TRBJ1-1
clone size: NA
V gene: TRBV6-5
D gene: TRBD1
CDR3 DNA: TGTGCCAGTAGGGGGTGGACCGCGACAGGGGCCCCAGCTTTCTTT
CDR3 protein: CASRGWTATGAPAFF

J gene: TRBJ2-7
clone size: few
V gene: TRBV28
D gene: NA
CDR3 DNA: TGTGCCAGCAGCTCCTACAGCCGATACTACGAGCAGTACTTC
CDR3 protein: CASSSYSRYYEQYF

J gene: TRBJ1-1
clone size: NA
V gene: TRBV5-6
D gene: NA
CDR3 DNA: TGTGCCAGCAGCTTGTTTGCAGGGGACGCTGAAGCTTTCTTT
CDR3 protein: CASSLFAGDAEAFF

J gene: TRBJ2-5
clone size: NA
V gene: TRBV5-4
D gene: NA
CDR3 DNA: TGTGCCAGCAGCTTGAGCCGCGAGGGGGAGACCCAGTACTTC
CDR3 protein: CASSLSREGETQYF

J gene: TRBJ1-6
clone size: few
V gene: TRBV7-9
D gene: NA
CDR3 DNA: TGTGCCAGCAGCCCCTCTAATTCACCCCTCCACTTT
CDR3 protein: CASSPSNSPLHF